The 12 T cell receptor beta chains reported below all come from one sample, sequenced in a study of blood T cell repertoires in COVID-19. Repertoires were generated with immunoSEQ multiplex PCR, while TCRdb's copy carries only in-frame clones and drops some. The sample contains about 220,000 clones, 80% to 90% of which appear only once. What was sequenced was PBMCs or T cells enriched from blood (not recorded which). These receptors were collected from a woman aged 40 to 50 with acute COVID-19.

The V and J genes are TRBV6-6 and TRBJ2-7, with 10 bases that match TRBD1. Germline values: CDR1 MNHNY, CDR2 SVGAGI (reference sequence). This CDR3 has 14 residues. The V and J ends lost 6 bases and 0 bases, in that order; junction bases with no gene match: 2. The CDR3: CASRGQGNSYEQYF. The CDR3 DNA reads TGTGCCAGCAGGGGACAGGGGAACTCCTACGAGCAGTACTTC.

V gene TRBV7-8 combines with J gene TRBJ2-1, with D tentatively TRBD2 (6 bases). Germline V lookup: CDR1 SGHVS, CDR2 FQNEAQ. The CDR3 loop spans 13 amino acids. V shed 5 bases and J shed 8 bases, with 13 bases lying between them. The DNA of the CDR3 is TGTGCCAGCAGCGGCTCCAGGGACTATGAGCAGTTCTTC. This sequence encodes CASSGSRDYEQFF.

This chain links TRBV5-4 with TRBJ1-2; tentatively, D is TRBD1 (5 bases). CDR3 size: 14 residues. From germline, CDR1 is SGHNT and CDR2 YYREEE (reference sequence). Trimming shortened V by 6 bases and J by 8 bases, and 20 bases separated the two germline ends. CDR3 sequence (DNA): TGTGCCAGCACCCACTTCCGGAGCTCAGGGGGCTACACCTTC. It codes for CASTHFRSSGGYTF.

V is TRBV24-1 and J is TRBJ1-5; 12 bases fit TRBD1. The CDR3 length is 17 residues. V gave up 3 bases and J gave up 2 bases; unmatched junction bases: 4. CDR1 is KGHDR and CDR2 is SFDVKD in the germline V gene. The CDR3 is CATSDAGQGARNQPQHF. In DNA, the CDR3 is TGTGCCACCAGTGATGCGGGACAGGGGGCACGCAATCAGCCCCAGCATTTT.

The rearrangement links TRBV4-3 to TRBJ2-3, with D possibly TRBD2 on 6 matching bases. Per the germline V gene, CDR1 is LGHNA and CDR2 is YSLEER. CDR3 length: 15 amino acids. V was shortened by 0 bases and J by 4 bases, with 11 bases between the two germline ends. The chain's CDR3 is CASSQEGDWPDTQYF. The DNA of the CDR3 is TGCGCCAGCAGCCAAGAAGGGGACTGGCCAGATACGCAGTATTTT.

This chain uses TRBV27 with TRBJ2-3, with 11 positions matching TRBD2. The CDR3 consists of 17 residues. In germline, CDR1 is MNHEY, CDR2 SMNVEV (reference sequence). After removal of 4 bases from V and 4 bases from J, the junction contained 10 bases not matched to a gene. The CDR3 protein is CASSSLSLAGGPDTQYF. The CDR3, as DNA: TGTGCCAGCAGTTCCCTCTCCCTAGCGGGGGGACCAGATACGCAGTATTTT.

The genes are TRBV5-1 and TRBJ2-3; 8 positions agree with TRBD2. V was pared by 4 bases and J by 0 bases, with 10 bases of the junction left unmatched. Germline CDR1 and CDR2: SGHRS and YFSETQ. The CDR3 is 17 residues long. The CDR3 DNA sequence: TGCGCCAGCAGCCTCTCCGGGAGGGGCGCCAGCACAGATACGCAGTATTTT. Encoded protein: CASSLSGRGASTDTQYF.

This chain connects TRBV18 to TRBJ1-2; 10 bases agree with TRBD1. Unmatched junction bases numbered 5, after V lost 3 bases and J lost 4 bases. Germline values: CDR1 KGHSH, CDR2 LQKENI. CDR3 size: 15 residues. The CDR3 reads CASSPEDRGFYGYTF. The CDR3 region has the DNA TGTGCCAGCTCACCGGAGGACAGGGGGTTCTATGGCTACACCTTC.

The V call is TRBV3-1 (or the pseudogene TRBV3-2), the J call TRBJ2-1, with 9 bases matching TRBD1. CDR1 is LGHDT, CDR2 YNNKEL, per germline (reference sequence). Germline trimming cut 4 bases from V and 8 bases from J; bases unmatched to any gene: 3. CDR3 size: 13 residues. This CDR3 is CASSRDREDEQFF. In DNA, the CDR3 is TGTGCCAGCAGCCGGGACAGGGAGGATGAGCAGTTCTTC.

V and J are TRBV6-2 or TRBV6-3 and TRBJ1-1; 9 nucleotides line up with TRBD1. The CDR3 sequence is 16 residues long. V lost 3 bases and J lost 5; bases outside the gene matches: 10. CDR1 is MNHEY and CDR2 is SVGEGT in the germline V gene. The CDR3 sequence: CASSYYRGLKGTEAFF. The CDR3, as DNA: TGTGCCAGCAGTTATTACAGGGGGCTCAAGGGGACTGAAGCTTTCTTT.

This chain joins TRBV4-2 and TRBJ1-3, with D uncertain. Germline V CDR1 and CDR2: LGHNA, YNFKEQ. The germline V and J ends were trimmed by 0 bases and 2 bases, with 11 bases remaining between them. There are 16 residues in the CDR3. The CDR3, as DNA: TGTGCCAGCAGCCAAGACCAGAGCGGCACTGGAAACACCATATATTTT. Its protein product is CASSQDQSGTGNTIYF.

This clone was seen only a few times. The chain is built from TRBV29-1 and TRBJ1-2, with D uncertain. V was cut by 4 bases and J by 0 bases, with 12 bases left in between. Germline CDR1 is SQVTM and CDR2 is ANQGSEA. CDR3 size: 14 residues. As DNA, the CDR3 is TGCAGCGTTGTCCCGAGGGTCGCTAACTATGGCTACACCTTC. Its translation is CSVVPRVANYGYTF.